The 2 T cell receptor beta chains reported below all come from one sample, sequenced in a study of T cell changes during pregnancy in multiple sclerosis (dated by TCRdb to the late 2010s). The library was generated by the immunoSEQ multiplex PCR assay. TCRdb carries this immuneACCESS record with in-frame sequences only. Its versions omit some clonotypes, under half of them owing to an unresolved V gene in the studies checked, with the rest unexplained. The sample table holds 85,000 to 120,000 clones, of which less than 95% were seen once. Around 1.5% of the sample is in the top ten clones. The specimen was peripheral blood, collected after pregnancy. The receptors shown here come from a female donor with multiple sclerosis, enrolled in a pregnancy study.

This clone came up once. The chain recombines TRBV6-1 with TRBJ2-7; D unclear. Germline V gene lookup returns CDR1 MNHNS and CDR2 SASEGT. CDR3 length equals 12 residues. V lost 3 bases and J lost 3, with 6 bases in between. CDR3: CASSDTYYEQYF. DNA for the CDR3: TGTGCCAGCAGTGACACCTACTACGAGCAGTACTTC.

The chain employs TRBV27 and TRBJ2-1, with 7 bases lining up with TRBD2. Germline trimming cut 2 bases from V and 4 bases from J; bases unmatched to any gene: 8. This CDR3 has 16 amino acids. CDR1 is MNHEY and CDR2 is SMNVEV in the germline V gene (reference sequence). The CDR3 DNA is TGTGCCAGCAGTTTAAGAGTGGCGGGAGCTTACAATGAGCAGTTCTTC. Its translation: CASSLRVAGAYNEQFF.